This TCR beta chain was profiled in a study of identical twins. Study outcomes and limitations: Compared with models, monozygotic twins showed more out-of-frame TCR alpha sharing.

The ends were cut back, 4 bases at V and 3 bases at J, with 9 bases in the middle. CDR1 is LGHDT and CDR2 is YNNKEL in the germline V gene (reference sequence). The CDR3 sequence is 13 residues long. MiXCR, applied by TCRdb to the 5' RACE reads, yields one record per CDR3 protein. Here the sample spans around 280,000 distinct CDR3 sequences, about 8.9% being singletons. This clonotype was picked up a small number of times. Its antigen is as yet unknown. The same sample was also studied in work on yellow fever vaccine responses in identical twins. Per that study: Twins' T cell vaccine responses reportedly looked partly convergent, partly personalized.

V is TRBV3-1 and J is TRBJ1-1, with no clear D. Sample: memory (CD45RO+) T cells sorted from blood. This receptor was obtained from a woman aged 18-35 years in good health. As DNA, the CDR3 is TGTGCCAGCAGCCGCGGGAGGTACACTGAAGCTTTCTTT. Amino acid sequence: CASSRGRYTEAFF.